A selection of T cell receptor beta chains follows, all from one sample in a study of blood T cells in healthy people across ages. TCRdb redid the calling of the 5' RACE reads with MiXCR, one entry per CDR3 protein. The repertoire holds fewer than 1.5 million distinct CDR3 sequences, with 35% to 45% as singletons. The sequencing sample was made of blood. The receptors were sampled from a woman younger than 35 in good health. The CDR3 runs from the conserved cysteine through the conserved F or W. The order of the fields is CDR3 length, D gene, clone size, J gene, V gene, CDR3 DNA, CDR3 protein. D genes are given only for firm matches. Clone size, where shown, is once, few, many, or a class for clones that have expanded.

cdr3_length: 14; d_call: NA; clone_size: NA; j_call: TRBJ1-2; v_call: TRBV20-1; cdr3_nt: TGCAGTGCCCCCTCGGGAGGGTCTAACTATGGCTACACCTTC; cdr3_aa: CSAPSGGSNYGYTF
cdr3_length: 16; d_call: TRBD1; clone_size: NA; j_call: TRBJ1-5; v_call: TRBV3-1; cdr3_nt: TGTGCCAGCAGCCAAATCCTGACAGGGTGGAATCAGCCCCAGCATTTT; cdr3_aa: CASSQILTGWNQPQHF
cdr3_length: 14; d_call: NA; clone_size: NA; j_call: TRBJ2-3; v_call: TRBV6-6; cdr3_nt: TGTGCCAGCGGGGTCGGTGACTCCACAGATACGCAGTATTTT; cdr3_aa: CASGVGDSTDTQYF
cdr3_length: 13; d_call: TRBD2; clone_size: few; j_call: TRBJ2-1; v_call: TRBV6-1; cdr3_nt: TGTGCCATCCCGGGACTAGTCTACAATGAGCAGTTCTTC; cdr3_aa: CAIPGLVYNEQFF
cdr3_length: 14; d_call: TRBD1; clone_size: NA; j_call: TRBJ2-2; v_call: TRBV6-5; cdr3_nt: TGTGCCAGCGGGACAGGAACGAACACCGGGGAGCTGTTTTTT; cdr3_aa: CASGTGTNTGELFF
cdr3_length: 12; d_call: NA; clone_size: NA; j_call: TRBJ2-7; v_call: TRBV6-1; cdr3_nt: TGTGCCAGCACCTCCCGATACTACGAGCAGTACTTC; cdr3_aa: CASTSRYYEQYF
cdr3_length: 12; d_call: NA; clone_size: NA; j_call: TRBJ1-2; v_call: TRBV30; cdr3_nt: TGTGCCTGGAGTCCCCAGAACTATGGCTACACCTTC; cdr3_aa: CAWSPQNYGYTF
cdr3_length: 15; d_call: TRBD2; clone_size: once; j_call: TRBJ2-3; v_call: TRBV7-2; cdr3_nt: TGTGCCAGCAGGGTGGGACTAGCGGGAGCAGATACGCAGTATTTT; cdr3_aa: CASRVGLAGADTQYF
cdr3_length: 16; d_call: NA; clone_size: few; j_call: TRBJ2-2; v_call: TRBV5-1; cdr3_nt: TGCGCCAGCAGCTTCGGGGCTAGCGAGAACACCGGGGAGCTGTTTTTT; cdr3_aa: CASSFGASENTGELFF
cdr3_length: 19; d_call: NA; clone_size: NA; j_call: TRBJ1-5; v_call: TRBV7-9; cdr3_nt: TGTGCCAGCAGCTTAGTTCTTTTAGCAGAGGACTATAGCAATCAGCCCCAGCATTTT; cdr3_aa: CASSLVLLAEDYSNQPQHF
cdr3_length: 13; d_call: NA; clone_size: few; j_call: TRBJ1-5; v_call: TRBV29-1; cdr3_nt: TGCAGCGTAGCCGACAACCAGGATCAGCCCCAGCATTTT; cdr3_aa: CSVADNQDQPQHF
cdr3_length: 13; d_call: NA; clone_size: many; j_call: TRBJ2-7; v_call: TRBV29-1; cdr3_nt: TGCAGCGGTCTTTGGGAGCCCTCCTACGAGCAGTACTTC; cdr3_aa: CSGLWEPSYEQYF
cdr3_length: 14; d_call: NA; clone_size: NA; j_call: TRBJ2-1; v_call: TRBV10-3; cdr3_nt: TGTGCCATCAGAAAGACAGCTAACGAGGAGACCCAGTTCTTC; cdr3_aa: CAIRKTANEETQFF
cdr3_length: 12; d_call: NA; clone_size: many; j_call: TRBJ2-5; v_call: TRBV15; cdr3_nt: TGTGCCACCAGCAGAGATGGGACGGAGCAGTACTTC; cdr3_aa: CATSRDGTEQYF
cdr3_length: 13; d_call: NA; clone_size: many; j_call: TRBJ1-4; v_call: TRBV7-2; cdr3_nt: TGTGCCAGCAGCTTGGGGCCTAATGAAAAACTGTTTTTT; cdr3_aa: CASSLGPNEKLFF
cdr3_length: 15; d_call: NA; clone_size: NA; j_call: TRBJ1-2; v_call: TRBV19; cdr3_nt: TGTGCCAGTGGCATGAGGGGTCTCGTATCCTATGGCTACACCTTC; cdr3_aa: CASGMRGLVSYGYTF
cdr3_length: 16; d_call: TRBD1; clone_size: NA; j_call: TRBJ1-1; v_call: TRBV5-1; cdr3_nt: TGCGCCAGCAGCCCCGGGACAGGGCCAATGAACACTGAAGCTTTCTTT; cdr3_aa: CASSPGTGPMNTEAFF
cdr3_length: 16; d_call: NA; clone_size: few; j_call: TRBJ2-3; v_call: TRBV29-1; cdr3_nt: TGCAGCGTCGCGGGTGGACAACAGGGTGGCACAGATACGCAGTATTTT; cdr3_aa: CSVAGGQQGGTDTQYF
cdr3_length: 11; d_call: NA; clone_size: many; j_call: TRBJ2-1; v_call: TRBV10-3; cdr3_nt: TGTGCCATCAGCTCTGACAATGAGCAGTTCTTC; cdr3_aa: CAISSDNEQFF
cdr3_length: 16; d_call: TRBD1; clone_size: NA; j_call: TRBJ1-4; v_call: TRBV28; cdr3_nt: TGTGCCAGCAGCTCCCCGACAGGGGGGATAAATGAAAAACTGTTTTTT; cdr3_aa: CASSSPTGGINEKLFF
cdr3_length: 14; d_call: NA; clone_size: NA; j_call: TRBJ1-2; v_call: TRBV4-2; cdr3_nt: TGTGCCAGCAGCCAAGATGACAGTGCCTATGGCTACACCTTC; cdr3_aa: CASSQDDSAYGYTF
cdr3_length: 17; d_call: TRBD1; clone_size: NA; j_call: TRBJ1-2; v_call: TRBV4-2; cdr3_nt: TGTGCCAGCAGCCAACATATCCTAACGACAGGGGGGTATGGCTACACCTTC; cdr3_aa: CASSQHILTTGGYGYTF
cdr3_length: 17; d_call: NA; clone_size: NA; j_call: TRBJ1-4; v_call: TRBV4-2; cdr3_nt: TGTGCCAGCAGCCCGGGAAAGGGGGAGACAACTAATGAAAAACTGTTTTTT; cdr3_aa: CASSPGKGETTNEKLFF
cdr3_length: 13; d_call: TRBD1; clone_size: NA; j_call: TRBJ1-6; v_call: TRBV28; cdr3_nt: TGTGCCACTCGGGACAGTGGGCTTTCACCCCTCCACTTT; cdr3_aa: CATRDSGLSPLHF
cdr3_length: 14; d_call: NA; clone_size: NA; j_call: TRBJ1-1; v_call: TRBV7-2; cdr3_nt: TGTGCCACCACCCTAAAGAGACTAAACACTGAAGCTTTCTTT; cdr3_aa: CATTLKRLNTEAFF
cdr3_length: 14; d_call: TRBD2; clone_size: NA; j_call: TRBJ2-7; v_call: TRBV4-2; cdr3_nt: TGTGCCAGCAGCCAAGAGAACCGGGGGGACGAGCAGTACTTC; cdr3_aa: CASSQENRGDEQYF
cdr3_length: 13; d_call: TRBD1; clone_size: few; j_call: TRBJ1-2; v_call: TRBV6-2/TRBV6-3; cdr3_nt: TGTGCCAGCACCCTGACAGGGAACTATGGCTACACCTTC; cdr3_aa: CASTLTGNYGYTF
cdr3_length: 13; d_call: NA; clone_size: few; j_call: TRBJ2-1; v_call: TRBV3-1; cdr3_nt: TGTGCCAGCAAGCGAAACTCCTACAATGAGCAGTTCTTC; cdr3_aa: CASKRNSYNEQFF
cdr3_length: 16; d_call: NA; clone_size: NA; j_call: TRBJ2-7; v_call: TRBV29-1; cdr3_nt: TGCAGCGTGGCCGGACAGGCAGCGGGGTTAATGGAGACCCGGTACTTC; cdr3_aa: CSVAGQAAGLMETRYF
cdr3_length: 16; d_call: TRBD2; clone_size: few; j_call: TRBJ2-3; v_call: TRBV6-2/TRBV6-3; cdr3_nt: TGTGCCAGCAGTTACCCGAGCGGGGGCACCACAGATACGCAGTATTTT; cdr3_aa: CASSYPSGGTTDTQYF
cdr3_length: 12; d_call: NA; clone_size: NA; j_call: TRBJ2-5; v_call: TRBV11-1; cdr3_nt: TGTACCAGCAGCCCGACGGGGGAGACCCAGTACTTC; cdr3_aa: CTSSPTGETQYF
cdr3_length: 14; d_call: NA; clone_size: NA; j_call: TRBJ1-1; v_call: TRBV24-1; cdr3_nt: TGTGCCACCAGTGCAAAGGGGCAGAGCACTGAAGCTTTCTTT; cdr3_aa: CATSAKGQSTEAFF
cdr3_length: 16; d_call: NA; clone_size: few; j_call: TRBJ2-7; v_call: TRBV10-3; cdr3_nt: TGTGCCATCAGAGGAAATGTGGGAGCAGGTAGGGACGAGCAGTACTTC; cdr3_aa: CAIRGNVGAGRDEQYF
cdr3_length: 14; d_call: NA; clone_size: few; j_call: TRBJ2-3; v_call: TRBV12-3/TRBV12-4; cdr3_nt: TGTGCCAGCAGCAGGGTCGGAGTCACAGATACGCAGTATTTT; cdr3_aa: CASSRVGVTDTQYF
cdr3_length: 16; d_call: NA; clone_size: NA; j_call: TRBJ2-3; v_call: TRBV27; cdr3_nt: TGTGCCAGCAGTTTGGTGAGACAGCTACTCACAGATACGCAGTATTTT; cdr3_aa: CASSLVRQLLTDTQYF
cdr3_length: 18; d_call: TRBD2; clone_size: few; j_call: TRBJ2-1; v_call: TRBV9; cdr3_nt: TGTGCCAGCAGCGTAGGACTAGCGGGGGGGCTGGAGTACAATGAGCAGTTCTTC; cdr3_aa: CASSVGLAGGLEYNEQFF
cdr3_length: 18; d_call: NA; clone_size: NA; j_call: TRBJ2-1; v_call: TRBV27; cdr3_nt: TGTGCCAGCAGTTTGGGATCGTTCGGGGCCTCGGGGCACAATGAGCAGTTCTTC; cdr3_aa: CASSLGSFGASGHNEQFF
cdr3_length: 11; d_call: NA; clone_size: few; j_call: TRBJ2-1; v_call: TRBV6-5; cdr3_nt: TGTGCCAGCAGTTACGGTTTCGAGCAGTTCTTC; cdr3_aa: CASSYGFEQFF
cdr3_length: 13; d_call: NA; clone_size: NA; j_call: TRBJ2-1; v_call: TRBV20-1; cdr3_nt: TGCAGTGCTCTGGCGCGGGATGGGAATGAGCAGTTCTTC; cdr3_aa: CSALARDGNEQFF
cdr3_length: 14; d_call: NA; clone_size: NA; j_call: TRBJ1-1; v_call: TRBV27; cdr3_nt: TGTGCCAGCAGACCAGGGGTTCGGAACACTGAAGCTTTCTTT; cdr3_aa: CASRPGVRNTEAFF
cdr3_length: 18; d_call: NA; clone_size: NA; j_call: TRBJ2-7; v_call: TRBV10-1; cdr3_nt: TGCGCCAGCAGTGAGCCATCCACACCAATAAGGAGCTCCTACGAGCAGTACTTC; cdr3_aa: CASSEPSTPIRSSYEQYF